These 30 T cell receptor beta chains share one sample of origin, sequenced in a study of T cells in Graves' hyperthyroidism and ophthalmopathy (dated by TCRdb to between 2018 and 2020). Library prep was done by multiplex PCR. TCRdb names Illumina HiSeq 2000 as the instrument used. The TCR beta CDR3 regions were amplified from the RNA transcripts. The first round of RT-PCR for the TCR CDR3 was performed with the HTBI primer set and the Qiagen OneStep RT-PCR kit. TCRdb's own reprocessing of the public reads used fastp at Q25 and MiXCR and kept productive beta chains. Each CDR3 protein gets just one entry, which takes the most common genes and DNA from the rows behind it. The sample table records about 590,000 distinct CDR3 sequences; 14% of these occur just once. The ten largest clones represent over 6% of the sample. Sequenced: blood. Every receptor here comes from a woman aged 18-29 years with Graves' ophthalmopathy.

Ten or more counts support this clonotype. J is TRBJ2-1 and V is TRBV15, with 10 bases identical to TRBD1. The CDR3 runs 17 residues. Germline lookup yields CDR1 LNHNV and CDR2 YYDKDF (reference sequence). The V segment lost 0 bases and the J segment 7 bases; nucleotides outside the gene matches: 9. CDR3 nucleotides: TGTGCCACCAGCAGAGATTCGGGACAGGGGAAGAGGAATGAGCAGTTCTTC. Translating gives CATSRDSGQGKRNEQFF.

At least ten counts were recorded for this clonotype. One base away lies a much larger clone, so this may be a sequencing read error. This rearrangement joins TRBV7-3 to TRBJ1-1; TRBD1 might be the D (5 bases). Germline-derived CDR1 and CDR2 are SGHTA and FQGTGA. The germline V and J ends were trimmed by 5 bases and 1 base, with 8 bases remaining between them. The CDR3 sequence is 13 residues long. This CDR3 reads CASSHGQNTEAFF. The CDR3 nucleotides are TGTGCCAGCAGCCATGGACAGAACACTGAAGCTTTCTTT.

The rearrangement uses TRBV7-9 and TRBJ1-4, with 8 bases identical to TRBD1. Losses at the gene ends were 0 bases for V and 8 bases for J; bases not matched to a gene: 8. CDR1 and CDR2 from the germline V gene are SEHNR and FQNEAQ (reference sequence). This CDR3 is 16 amino acids long. CDR3 loop: CASSLAADREGEKLFF. The CDR3 nucleotides read TGTGCCAGCAGCTTAGCGGCGGACAGGGAGGGCGAAAAACTGTTTTTT.

This clonotype was detected many times. The DNA of the CDR3 is TGTGCCAGCTGGGGGAACAGGGAATTGAACACTGAAGCTTTCTTT. Residues: CASWGNRELNTEAFF. V usage is TRBV2 and J usage is TRBJ1-1; perhaps TRBD1 as D (6 bases). This CDR3 contains 15 residues. Deletions cut 8 bases from V and 0 bases from J, with 16 bases between. CDR1 is SNHLY and CDR2 is FYNNEI in the germline V gene.

The V and J genes are TRBV2 and TRBJ2-7; TRBD1 matches at 7 bases. The germline V gene has CDR1 SNHLY and CDR2 FYNNEI. J was trimmed by 3 bases and V by 5 bases; bases with no gene match: 16. CDR3 size: 17 residues. The CDR3 DNA is TGTGCCAGCAGTATATTCCCGTTAGGGGGCGCCTTCTACGAGCAGTACTTC. Translation: CASSIFPLGGAFYEQYF.

This clonotype was seen many times. The J gene is TRBJ1-2, the V gene TRBV6-2 or TRBV6-3; weak D call: TRBD1 (5 bases). The CDR3 length is 13 residues. Germline values: CDR1 MNHEY, CDR2 SVGEGT. V lost 6 bases to trimming and J lost 2 bases, with 10 bases between them. The CDR3 here is CASRLGGNYGYTF. The CDR3 DNA reads as TGTGCCAGCAGACTCGGGGGAAACTATGGCTACACCTTC.

This clonotype was seen more than once but under ten times. The chain uses TRBV6-1 and TRBJ2-1; 9 bases line up with TRBD1. The CDR3 spans 11 residues. J was trimmed by 12 bases and V by 6 bases; bases with no gene match: 3. Germline CDR1 reads MNHNS; CDR2 reads SASEGT. The CDR3 DNA sequence: TGTGCCAGCAGGGGGACAGGGCGGCAGTTCTTC. It yields the protein CASRGTGRQFF.

This clonotype appeared a few times. The V gene is TRBV3-1, the J gene TRBJ2-5; D may correspond to TRBD1 or TRBD2 (5 bases each). The V end was cut by 6 bases, the J end by 3 bases, with 17 bases between. CDR1 LGHDT and CDR2 YNNKEL come from the germline V gene (reference sequence). CDR3 length: 15 residues. The CDR3 sequence is CASRYGTLSKETQYF. CDR3 DNA sequence: TGTGCCAGCAGATACGGGACCTTGTCGAAAGAGACCCAGTACTTC.

The V and J genes are TRBV7-9 and TRBJ2-7, with 16 bases aligning to TRBD2. The CDR3 is 19 residues long. The V and J ends lost 6 bases and 2 bases, in that order; junction bases with no gene match: 13. Germline V gene data show CDR1 as SEHNR and CDR2 as FQNEAQ (reference sequence). The CDR3 spells CASSSNTGTSGRDPYEQYF. The CDR3 nucleotides read TGTGCCAGCAGTAGCAATACCGGGACTAGCGGGAGGGACCCCTACGAGCAGTACTTC.

This clonotype was counted a few times. J is TRBJ1-3 and V is TRBV7-9; TRBD1 is a possible D gene (6 bases). Germline V gene sequence: CDR1 SEHNR, CDR2 FQNEAQ (reference sequence). The V gene lost 7 bases and the J gene lost 0 bases, with 7 bases spanning the gap. This CDR3 region has 13 residues. For the CDR3, the DNA is TGTGCCAGCAAGGGGGGCTCTGGAAACACCATATATTTT. Encoded protein: CASKGGSGNTIYF. Full variable domain (outside the CDR3, taken from reference TRBV7-9 and TRBJ1-3): DTGVSQNPRHKITKRGQNVTFRCDPISEHNRLYWYRQTLGQGPEFLTYFQNEAQLEKSRLLSDRFSAERPKGSFSTLEIQRTEQGDSAMYLCASKGGSGNTIYFGEGSWLTVV.

The V call is TRBV20-1, the J call TRBJ2-1; 9 bases line up with TRBD2. The CDR3 contains 15 residues. Germline-derived CDR1 and CDR2 are DFQATT and SNEGSKA (reference sequence). Trimming removed 1 base from V and 0 bases from J; junction bases left unmatched: 1. This CDR3 reads CSARGSGSSYNEQFF. Here the CDR3 DNA reads TGCAGTGCTAGAGGTAGCGGGAGCTCCTACAATGAGCAGTTCTTC.

This clonotype was counted many times. V usage is TRBV7-8 and J usage is TRBJ2-7; D not certain. The CDR3 runs to 14 residues. The V end lost 5 bases, the J end lost 1 base, and 12 bases lay between the germline ends. Germline values: CDR1 SGHVS, CDR2 FQNEAQ. This chain's CDR3 is CASSPPHGSYEQYF. CDR3 in DNA: TGTGCCAGCAGCCCCCCTCACGGGTCCTACGAGCAGTACTTC.

The chain combines TRBV9 with TRBJ2-3, with D perhaps TRBD2 (7 bases). This CDR3 has 20 amino acids. Trimming removed 1 base from V and 3 bases from J, with 27 bases in between. In germline, CDR1 is SGDLS, CDR2 YYNGEE. CDR3 DNA: TGTGCCAGCAGCGTATCCCGGACAGCTCTGGAAGCGGGACCGACAGATACGCAGTATTTT. Its translation: CASSVSRTALEAGPTDTQYF.

Note on this clonotype: This could be a read error, since a much larger clone is one nucleotide away. The gene calls are TRBV11-3 and TRBJ2-2; D perhaps matches TRBD2 (5 bases). Germline lookup yields CDR1 SGHNT and CDR2 YENEEA. The CDR3 totals 14 residues. CDR3 in DNA: TGTGCCGGCAGCTTAGATCTCGGGGCCGGGGAGCTGTTTTTT. It codes for CAGSLDLGAGELFF.

This clonotype came up many times. DNA of the CDR3: TGTGCCAGCAGCCGGGACACCTCCTACGAGCAGTACTTC. Its translation: CASSRDTSYEQYF. This sequence joins TRBV11-3 and TRBJ2-7; a possible D gene is TRBD1 (6 bases). V was clipped by 5 bases and J by 0 bases, with 8 bases between them. This CDR3 is 13 amino acids long. The V gene's germline CDR1 is SGHNT and CDR2 YENEEA.

This clonotype was detected ten times or more. The chain uses TRBV12-3 or TRBV12-4 and TRBJ1-1; D remains unclear. The CDR3 contains 14 residues. The V and J ends lost 2 bases and 0 bases respectively, with 7 bases between them. The CDR3 nucleotides read TGTGCCAGCAGTTTATGGAGTATGAACACTGAAGCTTTCTTT. Translated, it gives CASSLWSMNTEAFF.

This clonotype was seen many times. The V and J genes are TRBV28 and TRBJ2-3; 10 bases match TRBD2. The ends lost 2 bases at V and 2 bases at J; junction bases unmatched: 7. The CDR3 sequence is 17 residues long. CDR1 and CDR2 (germline): MDHEN, SYDVKM. The CDR3 protein is CASSLGLLAGDTDTQYF. The CDR3 region has the DNA TGTGCCAGCAGTTTAGGCCTGCTAGCGGGAGACACAGATACGCAGTATTTT.

The sample holds many counts of this clonotype. This chain connects TRBV6-1 to TRBJ2-1; D might be TRBD2 (6 bases). In germline, CDR1 is MNHNS, CDR2 SASEGT. V was clipped by 7 bases and J by 7 bases, with 17 bases between them. The CDR3 contains 14 residues. CDR3 in DNA: TGTGCCAGCACTCAGCAAGGTGGGGGGAATGAGCAGTTCTTC. Translation: CASTQQGGGNEQFF.

The chain joins TRBV7-9 to TRBJ2-5; TRBD1 agrees at 8 bases. The CDR3 contains 14 residues. Germline values: CDR1 SEHNR, CDR2 FQNEAQ (reference sequence). V was clipped by 8 bases and J by 5 bases; unmatched bases: 10. The CDR3 DNA reads as TGTGCCAGCTCGGCCCCAGGGGGCCGGGAGACCCAGTACTTC. It is translated as CASSAPGGRETQYF.

The genes are TRBV28 and TRBJ2-1, with unresolved D. Trimming took 3 bases from V and 10 from J, leaving 13 bases between them. The germline V gene has CDR1 MDHEN and CDR2 SYDVKM. The CDR3 contains 13 residues. The CDR3 bases are TGTGCCAGCAGTTTTCTCCCCATATTGGAGCAGTTCTTC. Residues: CASSFLPILEQFF.

This clonotype turned up a few times. CDR3 loop: CASSPQGISNQPQHF. The CDR3 DNA reads TGTGCCAGCTCACCACAGGGGATTAGCAATCAGCCCCAGCATTTT. The chain couples TRBV18 to TRBJ1-5, with TRBD1 as a possible D gene (5 bases). The CDR3 contains 15 residues. Germline V gene data show CDR1 as KGHSH and CDR2 as LQKENI. V lost 1 base to trimming and J lost 0 bases, with 7 bases between them.

This clonotype was seen a handful of times. In DNA, the CDR3 is TGTGCCAGCAGTTTTATGGGTCTCTACGAGCAGTACTTC. Its protein product is CASSFMGLYEQYF. The chain recombines TRBV27 with TRBJ2-7; unclear D gene. The germline gives CDR1 MNHEY, CDR2 SMNVEV (reference sequence). Between the trimmed V and J ends, which lost 3 bases and 3 bases, there was a span of 9 bases. The length of the CDR3 is 13 residues.

The CDR3 spells CASTRSVARDSMDTEAFF. Here the CDR3 DNA reads TGTGCCAGCACCAGGAGTGTGGCCCGGGACAGCATGGACACTGAAGCTTTCTTT. This sequence joins TRBV9 and TRBJ1-1; 7 nucleotides agree with TRBD1. Germline lookup yields CDR1 SGDLS and CDR2 YYNGEE. CDR3 size: 18 residues. Losses at the gene ends were 6 bases for V and 3 bases for J; bases not matched to a gene: 20.

This clonotype showed up many times. The chain is built from TRBV20-1 and TRBJ1-2; tentative D call: TRBD1 (6 bases). This CDR3 is 13 amino acids long. Looked up from germline, CDR1 is DFQATT and CDR2 is SNEGSKA (reference sequence). Trimming pared 3 bases from V and 6 bases from J, leaving 14 bases between. The DNA of the CDR3 is TGCAGTGCTAGGGTCAACAGGGAGGATGGCTACACCTTC. It specifies CSARVNREDGYTF.

The gene calls are TRBV6-4 and TRBJ1-4; D is unclear. CDR1 is MRHNA, CDR2 SNTAGT, per germline. The CDR3 runs to 16 residues. V was clipped by 1 base and J by 0 bases, with 9 bases between them. The CDR3 DNA is TGTGCCAGCAGTGACTGGACGGCTGCAACTAATGAAAAACTGTTTTTT. Its translation: CASSDWTAATNEKLFF.

A few counts support this clonotype. The CDR3 reads CASSLNSGNEQFF. CDR3 bases: TGTGCCAGCAGCTTAAACAGCGGCAATGAGCAGTTCTTC. This chain links TRBV7-3 with TRBJ2-1, with D possibly matching TRBD2 (5 bases). Germline CDR1 reads SGHTA; CDR2 reads FQGTGA. The V gene lost 1 base and the J gene lost 6 bases, with 7 bases spanning the gap. The CDR3 is 13 amino acids.

This clonotype came up many times. The genes are TRBV20-1 and TRBJ2-3, with D perhaps given as TRBD1 or TRBD2 (6 bases each). V was trimmed by 5 bases and J by 4 bases, leaving 13 bases between them. CDR1 and CDR2 (germline): DFQATT, SNEGSKA (reference sequence). This CDR3 comprises 13 residues. The CDR3 region is CSAETRGSDTQYF. CDR3 in DNA: TGCAGTGCTGAGACTAGGGGGTCAGATACGCAGTATTTT.

This clonotype was seen repeatedly, ten times or more. The genes are TRBV3-1 and TRBJ2-7; 9 bases line up with TRBD1. V trimming: 1 base; J trimming: 5 bases; junction bases outside the gene matches: 9. This CDR3 region has 16 residues. The germline gives CDR1 LGHDT, CDR2 YNNKEL (reference sequence). The CDR3 bases are TGTGCCAGCAGCCAAGGGACCGTGGACAGGGGCCACGAGCAGTACTTC. Amino acid sequence: CASSQGTVDRGHEQYF.

The table lists this clonotype with many counts. The V gene is TRBV24-1, the J gene TRBJ2-2, with D maybe TRBD1 (6 bases). V was pared by 5 bases and J by 1 base, with 22 bases between. Germline lookup yields CDR1 KGHDR and CDR2 SFDVKD. CDR3 length equals 19 residues. CDR3 in DNA: TGTGCCACCAGTGCTGTGACAGGCTTAGAACTCGTGAACACCGGGGAGCTGTTTTTT. Amino acids: CATSAVTGLELVNTGELFF.

The gene calls are TRBV6-1 and TRBJ2-2; 9 bases map to TRBD1. The CDR3 contains 14 residues. The ends lost 8 bases at V and 9 bases at J; junction bases unmatched: 10. Looked up from germline, CDR1 is MNHNS and CDR2 is SASEGT. The CDR3: CASSPLQGARELFF. Here the CDR3 DNA reads TGTGCCAGCTCGCCCTTACAGGGGGCCAGGGAGCTGTTTTTT.